This T cell receptor beta chain emerged from a study of blood T cell repertoires in COVID-19. V dropped 5 bases and J dropped 3 bases, with 20 bases sitting between them. Germline values: CDR1 SGHTA, CDR2 FQGNSA. The CDR3 has 16 residues. In the authors' methods: Estimation of nucleated cell counts was performed using reference gene primer amplification. Profiled with immunoSEQ multiplex PCR; TCRdb holds only in-frame clones, not every one. The V and J calls and the clone size are those of that table, but D and trimming were determined from the DNA. The sample records tens of thousands of clones, approximately 85% being singletons.

What was sequenced was peripheral blood. The clonotype was recovered from a human donor in a cohort sampled during active COVID-19. This chain connects TRBV7-2 to TRBJ2-7, with a weak D call TRBD1 (6 bases). Here the CDR3 DNA reads TGTGCCAGCAGCCCCTGGACAGCCAAAGAGGACTACGAGCAGTACTTC. Protein sequence: CASSPWTAKEDYEQYF.